The sample holds a few counts of the clone carrying this TCR beta chain. The antigen is not known. The data derive from a study of post-analysis software for immune sequencing data. Overall study: In terms of disease course, relapsing-remitting, secondary progressive and progressive-relapsing multiple sclerosis were included.

Unique molecular identifiers tagged the TCR beta cDNA libraries. The authors obtained roughly 550,000 cDNA molecules from approximately 1 to 10 million T cells. In TCRdb, the PCR reads were re-called with MiXCR into one record per CDR3 protein. The sample yields more than 500,000 distinct CDR3 sequences, 30% to 40% seen once. Whole-study findings and limits: Five or six TRBV segments, TRBV5-6, TRBV5-1 and TRBV20-1 among them, were found more frequent in patients than controls. Samples from a shared batch, those prepared together, strongly co-clustered by F measure. Relative to controls, patients with multiple sclerosis showed significantly lower normalized Chao1 diversity.

Germline V CDR1 and CDR2: MNHNY, SVGAGI (reference sequence). The CDR3 has 14 residues. V shed 6 bases and J 5 bases; nucleotides not matched to a gene: 7. This TCR was sampled from a girl between 2 and 17 years old with multiple sclerosis. V is TRBV6-6 and J is TRBJ2-3, with TRBD2 identical over 8 bases. Sample: blood. This chain's CDR3 is CASRIGGGIDTQYF. Written as DNA, the CDR3 is TGTGCCAGCAGGATCGGCGGGGGGATAGATACGCAGTATTTT.